A single sample gave rise to the 22 T cell receptor beta chains below, sequenced in a study of T cell clonotyping in hematopoietic cell transplantation. The assay was immunoSEQ multiplex PCR, and TCRdb's table has in-frame clones only and misses some. The profile covers about 76,000 clones, with around 96% appearing a single time and roughly 1.5% taken by the ten largest. Time point here: recipient sample about 28 days before transplant, after cytoreduction. The sequencing used peripheral blood mononuclear cells, collected before stem cell transplant. These receptors came from a woman between 50 and 59 years old with acute myeloid leukemia. Some clones in this sample may be carry-over from other donors' samples.

This clone was seen a single time. The chain is built from TRBV6-6 and TRBJ2-7; D gene ambiguous. Deletions cut 2 bases from V and 5 bases from J, with 7 bases between. Germline CDR1 MNHNY, CDR2 SVGAGI (reference sequence). This CDR3 is built from 12 residues. The CDR3 sequence: CASSYGFDEQYF. The CDR3 coding sequence is TGTGCCAGCAGTTACGGGTTCGACGAGCAGTACTTC.

The chain couples TRBV30 to TRBJ2-7, with 7 positions matching TRBD1. Germline CDR1 and CDR2: GTSNPN and SVGIG (reference sequence). CDR3 length equals 14 residues. With V trimmed by 1 base and J by 4 bases, 7 bases remained unmatched. The CDR3 DNA follows: TGTGCCTGGAGTGACAGGGGAGCCCCATACGAGCAGTACTTC. This translates into CAWSDRGAPYEQYF.

V and J are TRBV2 and TRBJ2-3; 8 bases agree with TRBD2. CDR3 length: 17 residues. The germline V gene encodes CDR1 SNHLY and CDR2 FYNNEI. Germline trimming cut 4 bases from V and 0 bases from J; bases unmatched to any gene: 9. CDR3 bases: TGTGCCAGCAGTGGGTCGGCTAGCGGGTCTAGCACAGATACGCAGTATTTT. Its translation: CASSGSASGSSTDTQYF.

The chain links TRBV1 to TRBJ2-3; the D call TRBD2 from the table was never checked on the DNA. TRBV1 is a pseudogene. The CDR3 has 16 residues. CDR3 DNA: TGCACCAGCAGCCAACACGGACTAGCGGTCACAGATACGCAGTATTTT. It encodes CTSSQHGLAVTDTQYF.

V usage is TRBV7-9 and J usage is TRBJ2-7; unclear D gene. The V gene lost 1 base and the J gene lost 1 base, with 5 bases spanning the gap. The CDR3 has 13 amino acids. CDR1 SEHNR and CDR2 FQNEAQ come from the germline V gene (reference sequence). The DNA for the CDR3 is TGTGCCAGCAGCTTAGTTTGGTCCTACGAGCAGTACTTC. Its protein product is CASSLVWSYEQYF.

This chain joins TRBV28 and TRBJ2-7; perhaps TRBD1 as D (6 bases). The germline CDR1 and CDR2 sequences are MDHEN and SYDVKM. The CDR3 has 14 amino acids. V was shortened by 5 bases and J by 4 bases, with 15 bases between the two germline ends. The CDR3 protein is CASSRDRTLYEQYF. The CDR3 bases are TGTGCCAGCAGTAGAGACAGGACCTTGTACGAGCAGTACTTC.

The chain links TRBV4-2 to TRBJ2-7; weak D call: TRBD2 (6 bases). CDR1 and CDR2 (germline): LGHNA, YNFKEQ. The CDR3 consists of 14 residues. Trimming pared 2 bases from V and 2 bases from J, leaving 10 bases between. The CDR3: CASSQTSNPYEQYF. CDR3 DNA sequence: TGTGCCAGCAGCCAAACTAGCAACCCCTACGAGCAGTACTTC.

The CDR3 loop is CASRPRGGSSNQPQHF. The DNA of the CDR3 is TGTGCCAGCAGGCCCAGGGGCGGGTCGAGCAATCAGCCCCAGCATTTT. The rearrangement joins TRBV28 to TRBJ1-5; the D gene is possibly TRBD1 (6 bases). This CDR3 contains 16 residues. The germline V gene encodes CDR1 MDHEN and CDR2 SYDVKM. Trimming left V 6 bases short and J 1 base short, with 16 bases between.

This chain connects TRBV7-2 to TRBJ2-5; perhaps TRBD2 as D (7 bases). There are 15 residues in the CDR3. CDR1 and CDR2 (germline): SGHTA, FQGNSA. V was pared by 1 base and J by 11 bases, with 20 bases between. The CDR3 reads CASSLDGGALLGQYF. CDR3 nucleotide sequence: TGTGCCAGCAGCTTAGATGGGGGGGCCTTGTTGGGTCAGTACTTC.

The chain uses TRBV20-1 and TRBJ1-5; no definite D call. Trimming removed 6 bases at V and 3 bases at J, with 6 bases between. Germline values: CDR1 DFQATT, CDR2 SNEGSKA (reference sequence). This CDR3 spans 11 amino acids. CDR3 loop: CSAATNQPQHF. CDR3 DNA: TGCAGTGCCGCGACCAATCAGCCCCAGCATTTT.

The chain couples TRBV6-6 to TRBJ2-2; 12 nucleotides line up with TRBD2. The germline gives CDR1 MNHNY, CDR2 SVGAGI (reference sequence). After removal of 4 bases from V and 3 bases from J, the junction contained 3 bases not matched to a gene. The CDR3 covers 16 residues. The CDR3 DNA follows: TGTGCCAGCAGTTGGCGACTAGCGGGGGACACCGGGGAGCTGTTTTTT. It is translated as CASSWRLAGDTGELFF.

The chain has TRBV30 and TRBJ1-6; 7 bases align to TRBD1. The germline V gene encodes CDR1 GTSNPN and CDR2 SVGIG (reference sequence). V lost 5 bases and J lost 7; bases outside the gene matches: 8. This CDR3 region has 14 residues. The CDR3 reads CAWSTGTVNSPLHF. CDR3 bases: TGTGCCTGGTCTACCGGGACAGTCAATTCACCCCTCCACTTT. The whole variable domain, remainder taken from reference TRBV30 and TRBJ1-6, is SQTIHQWPATLVQPVGSPLSLECTVEGTSNPNLYWYRQAAGRGLQLLFYSVGIGQISSEVPQNLSASRPQDRQFILSSKKLLLSDSGFYLCAWSTGTVNSPLHFGNGTRLTVT.

J is TRBJ1-5 and V is TRBV6-5, with D possibly TRBD1 on 5 matching bases. Deletions cut 7 bases from V and 5 bases from J, with 12 bases between. The CDR3 sequence is 13 residues long. The V gene's germline CDR1 is MNHEY and CDR2 SVGAGI. CDR3 nucleotides: TGTGCCAGCAAGGGGAGGTTCGATCAGCCCCAGCATTTT. It translates to CASKGRFDQPQHF.

The V call is TRBV2, the J call TRBJ2-7; D is undetermined. The length of the CDR3 is 13 residues. V was pared by 4 bases and J by 3 bases, with 10 bases between. Germline lookup yields CDR1 SNHLY and CDR2 FYNNEI. The DNA of the CDR3 is TGTGCCAGCAGTGCTGGGGTTAACTACGAGCAGTACTTC. Protein: CASSAGVNYEQYF.

V is TRBV25-1 and J is TRBJ1-4; no definite D call. The ends were cut back, 3 bases at V and 10 bases at J, with 18 bases in the middle. CDR3 length: 15 residues. In germline, CDR1 is MGHDK, CDR2 SYGVNS. This CDR3 reads CASSDEIRRAPKLFF. The CDR3 nucleotides read TGTGCCAGCAGTGATGAGATAAGGAGGGCCCCAAAACTGTTTTTT.

The table lists this clone with a count of one. The chain links TRBV30 to TRBJ1-1; D ambiguous. The CDR3 extends over 11 amino acids. The V gene's germline CDR1 is GTSNPN and CDR2 SVGIG (reference sequence). The V and J ends lost 0 bases and 11 bases respectively, with 10 bases between them. The CDR3 protein is CAWSVARFAFF. Here the CDR3 DNA reads TGTGCCTGGAGTGTAGCCAGATTCGCTTTCTTT.

DNA of the CDR3: TGTGCCAGCAGCTCACTTAGTGGTGAGACCCAGTACTTC. It is translated as CASSSLSGETQYF. The chain joins TRBV7-2 to TRBJ2-5, with no clear D. The CDR3 length is 13 residues. CDR1 is SGHTA and CDR2 is FQGNSA in the germline V gene. Trimming pared 4 bases from V and 5 bases from J, leaving 11 bases between.

V usage is TRBV23-1 and J usage is TRBJ2-3, with D unresolved. TRBV23-1 is noted as an ORF with a role that remains uncertain. The ends were cut back, 2 bases at V and 0 bases at J, with 12 bases in the middle. The CDR3 is made up of 16 amino acids. Written as DNA, the CDR3 is TGCGCCAGCAGTCAACCCAGTGGTACTAGCACAGATACGCAGTATTTT. This sequence encodes CASSQPSGTSTDTQYF.

The chain combines TRBV7-6 with TRBJ2-2, with 9 bases aligning to TRBD1. The CDR3 consists of 14 residues. Looked up from germline, CDR1 is SGHVS and CDR2 is FNYEAQ. V dropped 5 bases and J dropped 5; count of bases not matched to a gene: 3. DNA of the CDR3: TGTGCCAGCAGCCGGGACAGGGTTACCGGGGAGCTGTTTTTT. Translated, it gives CASSRDRVTGELFF.

The chain carries TRBV9 and TRBJ2-4, with TRBD1 identical over 9 bases. With V trimmed by 3 bases and J by 1 base, 5 bases remained unmatched. This CDR3 region has 16 residues. Germline V lookup: CDR1 SGDLS, CDR2 YYNGEE. CDR3 coding DNA: TGTGCCAGCAGCGGCGTGGACAGGGGTGCCAAAAACATTCAGTACTTC. Its translation is CASSGVDRGAKNIQYF.

J is TRBJ1-2 and V is TRBV30; 8 bases map to TRBD1. V was clipped by 3 bases and J by 3 bases; unmatched bases: 6. Germline V gene sequence: CDR1 GTSNPN, CDR2 SVGIG (reference sequence). CDR3 length: 14 residues. The CDR3 bases are TGTGCCTGGAGGCGGAGACAGGGGTACTATGGCTACACCTTC. This sequence encodes CAWRRRQGYYGYTF.

The chain joins TRBV14 to TRBJ2-7; TRBD1 matches at 8 bases. Losses at the gene ends were 6 bases for V and 6 bases for J; bases not matched to a gene: 10. CDR3 length equals 14 residues. Per the germline V gene, CDR1 is SGHDN and CDR2 is FVKESK. CDR3 amino acids: CASRERTGRGEQYF. The CDR3, as DNA: TGTGCCAGCAGGGAACGGACAGGGCGAGGCGAGCAGTACTTC.